This is a list of T cell receptor beta chains from one sample in a study of beta chain features in type 1 diabetes. Data came from immunoSEQ multiplex PCR; TCRdb stores just in-frame clones and leaves some out. Among 240,000 or so clones, over 20% were seen once, and the ten largest hold 0.028%. Sequencing used naive CD4+ T cells from blood. All receptors come from a woman aged 40 to 50 with type 1 diabetes. CDR3s include the opening cysteine and the closing phenylalanine or tryptophan. Not all rows give a size; the values are once, few, many and, for expanded clones, a class.

TRBJ2-3 | NA | TRBV4-3 | CASSQDPSGGSTDTQYF
TRBJ1-4 | NA | TRBV5-1 | CASSPRTGGSEKLFF
TRBJ2-5 | NA | TRBV5-1 | CASSLAGGDQGTQYF
TRBJ2-1 | NA | TRBV11-2 | CASSPGTSGGALYGQFF
TRBJ2-3 | NA | TRBV7-2 | CASSSELANTQYF
TRBJ1-2 | few | TRBV9 | CASSVRGDRVDYGYTF
TRBJ1-2 | NA | TRBV7-2 | CASSSYRDRAWGYTF
TRBJ2-3 | NA | TRBV5-4 | CASSLEEIAPSTDTQYF
TRBJ1-5 | NA | TRBV12-5 | CASGRGDQPQHF
TRBJ2-5 | many | TRBV29-1 | CSVVEETQYF
TRBJ1-1 | NA | TRBV5-1 | CASSPDSTNTEAFF
TRBJ2-3 | NA | TRBV25-1 | CASSDSQSSTDTQYF
TRBJ1-1 | NA | TRBV7-2 | CASSLVRQGENTEAFF
TRBJ2-4 | few | TRBV4-3 | CASSQEALTGDVAKNIQYF
TRBJ1-5 | few | TRBV18 | CASSPYEGAGNQPQHF
TRBJ2-3 | NA | TRBV29-1 | CSALAGGTDTQYF
TRBJ1-1 | NA | TRBV5-1 | CASSLVLFDTEAFF
TRBJ1-2 | NA | TRBV9 | CASSVTATYSDYGYTF
TRBJ2-5 | NA | TRBV7-2 | CASSSDRTRGTQYF
TRBJ1-6 | NA | TRBV5-6 | CASSLGGLYGFLNSPLHF
TRBJ2-5 | NA | TRBV29-1 | CSVARGSGETQYF
TRBJ2-3 | NA | TRBV9 | CASSARQNPDTQYF
TRBJ2-5 | NA | TRBV30 | CAGGGGQAQYF
TRBJ2-7 | NA | TRBV23-1 | CASSQQNRNYEQYF
TRBJ1-2 | NA | TRBV28 | CASRERVNYGYTF
TRBJ1-5 | NA | TRBV18 | CASSPEAGQGHNQPQHF
TRBJ1-6 | few | TRBV27 | CASSFGSRSGSYNSPLHF
TRBJ2-1 | few | TRBV28 | CASSYGQAAVEQFF
TRBJ1-1 | once | TRBV7-8 | CASKKGVPNTEAFF
TRBJ2-2 | once | TRBV19 | CASSGVAGGAGELFF
TRBJ1-5 | NA | TRBV27 | CASSFFGQGNQPQHF
TRBJ2-7 | NA | TRBV30 | CAWTSFDEQYF
TRBJ1-5 | NA | TRBV7-2 | CASSPDRGQPQHF
TRBJ2-5 | NA | TRBV29-1 | CSVVPDRGETQYF
TRBJ2-1 | few | TRBV29-1 | CSVAARESGNEQFF
TRBJ2-3 | NA | TRBV4-2 | CASSTRDRGTDTQYF
TRBJ2-7 | NA | TRBV9 | CASSVEGAGGEQYF
TRBJ1-1 | NA | TRBV7-9 | CASSPLAGGYTEAFF
TRBJ2-7 | few | TRBV14 | CASSQTYYEQYF
TRBJ1-3 | few | TRBV9 | CASSVGGLWRSGNTIYF
TRBJ1-5 | few | TRBV7-2 | CASSPWTASPAQHF
TRBJ2-1 | few | TRBV4-2 | CASSQDRLAQFF
TRBJ2-1 | once | TRBV2 | CASSGQGLDYEQFF
TRBJ2-1 | NA | TRBV20-1 | CSARSGNEQFF
TRBJ2-1 | NA | TRBV18 | CASSDQGLAEGAYNEQFF
TRBJ2-7 | NA | TRBV4-3 | CASSAGTGLTPPYYEQYF
TRBJ2-7 | NA | TRBV25-1 | CASSRGGTDSYEQYF